The 28 T cell receptor beta chains reported below all come from one sample, sequenced in a study of PD-1 blockade in classical Hodgkin lymphoma. Specified time point: cycle 4 day 1 (C4D1), after less than seven weeks of nivolumab. All trial patients relapsed after autologous stem cell transplantation. Clones were read by immunoSEQ multiplex PCR, and TCRdb kept only the in-frame ones, dropping some. The data show under 35,000 clones, with approximately 65% seen just once and 3.9% held by the top ten. The sequencing used peripheral blood mononuclear cells (PBMCs), collected before the fourth cycle of nivolumab. Receptors originate from a human donor with classical Hodgkin lymphoma.

The chain couples TRBV25-1 to TRBJ2-5; D gene ambiguous. Germline V gene lookup returns CDR1 MGHDK and CDR2 SYGVNS. Trimming shortened V by 1 base and J by 4 bases, and 4 bases separated the two germline ends. This CDR3 has 12 residues. The CDR3 loop is CASSEFGETQYF. The DNA for the CDR3 is TGTGCCAGCAGTGAATTTGGAGAGACCCAGTACTTC.

The V call is TRBV6-5, the J call TRBJ2-3; D is ambiguous. The CDR3 is made up of 11 amino acids. CDR1 and CDR2 from the germline V gene are MNHEY and SVGAGI. The V end lost 6 bases, the J end lost 4 bases, and 5 bases lay between the germline ends. The CDR3 DNA sequence: TGTGCCAGCAGAAGATCAGATACGCAGTATTTT. Translation gives CASRRSDTQYF.

As to this clone: The DNA is omitted, as the CDR3 cannot be located on it reliably, and the CDR3 follows TCRdb's listing. This rearrangement joins TRBV19 to TRBJ2-2; TRBD2 is the table's D call, not checked against the DNA. Germline loops: CDR1 LNHDA, CDR2 SQIVND (reference sequence). The CDR3 spans 13 residues, counting both ends. CDR3 sequence: CASSIFRFGELFF.

This clone has a handful of counts. CDR3 in DNA: TGTGCCAGCAGCCCCCGGACAGGTACTAACTATGGCTACACCTTC. Its translation is CASSPRTGTNYGYTF. The chain links TRBV7-9 to TRBJ1-2; 7 positions match TRBD1. V shed 5 bases, J shed 0 bases, and the junction held 6 bases outside the gene matches. Germline CDR1 is SEHNR and CDR2 is FQNEAQ (reference sequence). CDR3 length: 15 amino acids. Combining the CDR3 with reference TRBV7-9 and TRBJ1-2 gives the whole variable domain DTGVSQNPRHKITKRGQNVTFRCDPISEHNRLYWYRQTLGQGPEFLTYFQNEAQLEKSRLLSDRFSAERPKGSFSTLEIQRTEQGDSAMYLCASSPRTGTNYGYTFGSGTRLTVV.

V is TRBV5-4 and J is TRBJ1-2; tentatively, D is TRBD1 (5 bases). This CDR3 comprises 15 residues. Germline V gene data show CDR1 as SGHNT and CDR2 as YYREEE (reference sequence). V shed 2 bases and J shed 3 bases, with 14 bases lying between them. In DNA, the CDR3 is TGTGCCAGCAGCTTAGGGGACGTTTCGTACTATGGCTACACCTTC. It codes for CASSLGDVSYYGYTF.

This clone was seen only once. The chain combines TRBV28 with TRBJ1-6; unclear D gene. Germline CDR1 reads MDHEN; CDR2 reads SYDVKM. The CDR3 length is 16 residues. V lost 3 bases, J lost 5 bases, and 14 bases lay in between. The CDR3 DNA reads TGTGCCAGCAGTTTCTATGCAGGAGGGAATAATTCACCCCTCCACTTT. Its protein product is CASSFYAGGNNSPLHF.

Only a few counts were recorded for this clone. The chain is built from TRBV6-5 and TRBJ2-1; D uncertain. This CDR3 contains 16 residues. Germline CDR1 reads MNHEY; CDR2 reads SVGAGI. V was pared by 0 bases and J by 6 bases, with 15 bases between. The CDR3, as DNA: TGTGCCAGCAGTTACTCGGCATCCTCGGCGGTCAATGAGCAGTTCTTC. As protein: CASSYSASSAVNEQFF.

This clone was recorded a few times. The chain is built from TRBV28 and TRBJ1-2; no clear D. Trimming took off 8 bases at V and 0 bases at J, with 16 bases between the two ends. Germline CDR1 MDHEN, CDR2 SYDVKM. This CDR3 is built from 15 residues. CDR3 region: CASRPYSISNYGYTF. In nucleotides, the CDR3 is TGTGCCAGCCGTCCCTACAGCATATCTAACTATGGCTACACCTTC.

Points on this clone: Other DNA sequences of this sample code for an identical CDR3. This chain links TRBV6-5 with TRBJ1-2, with a weak D call TRBD1 (5 bases). Between the trimmed V and J ends, which lost 0 bases and 4 bases, there was a span of 6 bases. Germline V gene sequence: CDR1 MNHEY, CDR2 SVGAGI. The CDR3 loop spans 13 amino acids. The DNA of the CDR3 is TGTGCCAGCAGTTACTCGGGGGGCTATGGCTACACCTTC. It is translated as CASSYSGGYGYTF.

The chain couples TRBV29-1 to TRBJ2-1; TRBD2 matches at 7 bases. This CDR3 region has 14 residues. Germline-derived CDR1 and CDR2 are SQVTM and ANQGSEA. V gave up 1 base and J gave up 5 bases; unmatched junction bases: 5. The CDR3: CSVEGGRLNNEQFF. CDR3 nucleotides: TGCAGCGTTGAAGGCGGGAGATTGAACAATGAGCAGTTCTTC.

The V and J genes are TRBV9 and TRBJ2-3; D is ambiguous. Germline CDR1 is SGDLS and CDR2 is YYNGEE. CDR3 size: 14 residues. V dropped 4 bases and J dropped 0 bases, with 9 bases sitting between them. The CDR3 loop is CASSTRKSTDTQYF. The CDR3 DNA reads as TGTGCCAGCAGCACCCGTAAGAGCACAGATACGCAGTATTTT.

The rearrangement links TRBV2 to TRBJ1-5; possible D gene TRBD1, 5 bases. Germline CDR1 is SNHLY and CDR2 is FYNNEI. Trimming pared 3 bases from V and 4 bases from J, leaving 10 bases between. The CDR3 loop spans 14 amino acids. The CDR3 loop reads CASSDGGWNQPQHF. In DNA, the CDR3 is TGTGCCAGCAGTGATGGGGGTTGGAATCAGCCCCAGCATTTT.

This clone came up a few times. This chain joins TRBV7-6 and TRBJ1-4; no firm D call. Looked up from germline, CDR1 is SGHVS and CDR2 is FNYEAQ. The CDR3 is 15 residues long. V was trimmed by 4 bases and J by 8 bases, leaving 17 bases between them. CDR3 sequence (DNA): TGTGCCAGCAGCTACCCGAGGGCGTTTGGGGAAAAACTGTTTTTT. As protein: CASSYPRAFGEKLFF.

The CDR3 DNA follows: TGTGCCAGTAGTAGCGGACAGGGGTTGATCCATGAGCAGTTCTTC. The encoded protein is CASSSGQGLIHEQFF. The rearrangement joins TRBV19 to TRBJ2-1; 9 bases are shared with TRBD1. There are 15 residues in the CDR3. Per germline, CDR1 LNHDA and CDR2 SQIVND (reference sequence). V trimming: 4 bases; J trimming: 8 bases; junction bases outside the gene matches: 9. The variable domain in full, with the rest retrieved from reference TRBV19 and TRBJ2-1, is DGGITQSPKYLFRKEGQNVTLSCEQNLNHDAMYWYRQDPGQGLRLIYYSQIVNDFQKGDIAEGYSVSREKKESFPLTVTSAQKNPTAFYLCASSSGQGLIHEQFFGPGTRLTVL.

This chain joins TRBV14 and TRBJ2-7; 7 positions match TRBD1. This CDR3 contains 13 residues. In germline, CDR1 is SGHDN, CDR2 FVKESK. V shed 4 bases, J shed 3 bases, and the junction held 3 bases outside the gene matches. CDR3: CASSRWTGYEQYF. CDR3 in DNA: TGTGCCAGCAGCCGGTGGACAGGCTACGAGCAGTACTTC. Complete variable domain (other parts from reference TRBV14 and TRBJ2-7): EAGVTQFPSHSVIEKGQTVTLRCDPISGHDNLYWYRRVMGKEIKFLLHFVKESKQDESGMPNNRFLAERTGGTYSTLKVQPAELEDSGVYFCASSRWTGYEQYFGPGTRLTVT.

This chain links TRBV19 with TRBJ2-1; 9 bases map to TRBD2. The CDR3 extends over 16 amino acids. CDR1 and CDR2 (germline): LNHDA, SQIVND (reference sequence). V lost 3 bases, J lost 2 bases, and 5 bases stayed unmatched. CDR3 amino acids: CASSIGIAGAYNEQFF. The CDR3 region has the DNA TGTGCCAGTAGTATCGGGATAGCGGGAGCCTACAATGAGCAGTTCTTC. Drawing the rest from reference TRBV19 and TRBJ2-1, the complete variable domain is DGGITQSPKYLFRKEGQNVTLSCEQNLNHDAMYWYRQDPGQGLRLIYYSQIVNDFQKGDIAEGYSVSREKKESFPLTVTSAQKNPTAFYLCASSIGIAGAYNEQFFGPGTRLTVL.

The chain joins TRBV29-1 to TRBJ2-2; D gene uncertain. The CDR3 runs 13 residues. Germline-derived CDR1 and CDR2 are SQVTM and ANQGSEA. Trimming took 6 bases from V and 3 from J, leaving 11 bases between them. The CDR3 nucleotides read TGCAGCGTGGACCACGGGTACACCGGGGAGCTGTTTTTT. This translates into CSVDHGYTGELFF.

There are a few counts of this clone. The V call is TRBV7-6, the J call TRBJ2-2; maybe TRBD2 (6 bases). Germline V gene sequence: CDR1 SGHVS, CDR2 FNYEAQ. Trimming took off 4 bases at V and 4 bases at J, with 13 bases between the two ends. The CDR3 spans 15 residues. CDR3 amino acids: CASSSRDSSTGELFF. Here the CDR3 DNA reads TGTGCCAGCAGCTCCCGGGACTCTTCCACCGGGGAGCTGTTTTTT.

The chain has TRBV9 and TRBJ2-1; no clear D. V lost 0 bases to trimming and J lost 5 bases, with 9 bases between them. This CDR3 comprises 14 residues. In germline, CDR1 is SGDLS, CDR2 YYNGEE. CDR3 protein: CASSVGPADNEQFF. The CDR3 DNA is TGTGCCAGCAGCGTAGGCCCGGCGGACAATGAGCAGTTCTTC.

The chain recombines TRBV19 with TRBJ2-7; D might be TRBD2 (5 bases). V dropped 5 bases and J dropped 4 bases, with 15 bases sitting between them. The CDR3 has 14 amino acids. The germline V gene has CDR1 LNHDA and CDR2 SQIVND (reference sequence). This chain's CDR3 is CASSREGIFYEQYF. For the CDR3, the DNA is TGTGCCAGTAGTCGGGAAGGAATCTTTTACGAGCAGTACTTC.

The chain links TRBV13 to TRBJ1-6; D perhaps matches TRBD1 (5 bases). Trimming pared 0 bases from V and 6 bases from J, leaving 6 bases between. Germline loops: CDR1 PRHDT, CDR2 FYEKMQ (reference sequence). There are 14 residues in the CDR3. In nucleotides, the CDR3 is TGTGCCAGCAGCTTAGGCCAGGGTAATTCACCCCTCCACTTT. Its protein is CASSLGQGNSPLHF.

This chain connects TRBV6-5 to TRBJ1-1, with 7 bases matching TRBD1. The CDR3 sequence is 13 residues long. The V segment lost 4 bases and the J segment 5 bases; nucleotides outside the gene matches: 4. Germline-derived CDR1 and CDR2 are MNHEY and SVGAGI. CDR3 in amino acids: CASSSRGETEAFF. CDR3 DNA sequence: TGTGCCAGCAGTTCCAGGGGGGAGACTGAAGCTTTCTTT.

This sequence joins TRBV30 and TRBJ2-1; D remains ambiguous. The V and J ends lost 0 bases and 4 bases respectively, with 16 bases between them. Germline CDR1 is GTSNPN and CDR2 is SVGIG (reference sequence). This CDR3 has 16 amino acids. The CDR3 loop reads CAWSVRPVADYNEQFF. The CDR3 nucleotides are TGTGCCTGGAGTGTACGACCGGTGGCAGATTACAATGAGCAGTTCTTC.

The chain has TRBV6-1 and TRBJ2-7; no reliable D call. The CDR3 is 13 amino acids. From germline, CDR1 is MNHNS and CDR2 SASEGT. Trimming left V 2 bases short and J 0 bases short, with 5 bases between. CDR3 coding DNA: TGTGCCAGCAGTGAACACGGCTCCTACGAGCAGTACTTC. Encoded protein: CASSEHGSYEQYF.

The chain recombines TRBV14 with TRBJ2-1, with D uncertain. V was pared by 0 bases and J by 6 bases, with 9 bases between. Germline V CDR1 and CDR2: SGHDN, FVKESK. This CDR3 is 14 amino acids long. This CDR3 reads CASSQDSPFNEQFF. CDR3 nucleotide sequence: TGTGCCAGCAGCCAAGATTCGCCCTTCAATGAGCAGTTCTTC.

The genes are TRBV30 and TRBJ1-1; 9 nucleotides match TRBD1. The germline V gene encodes CDR1 GTSNPN and CDR2 SVGIG (reference sequence). The CDR3 has 13 amino acids. J was trimmed by 7 bases and V by 2 bases; bases with no gene match: 5. The DNA for the CDR3 is TGTGCCTGGAGTTTTGGACAGGGGTTTGAAGCTTTCTTT. This gives the protein CAWSFGQGFEAFF.

The rearrangement links TRBV6-1 to TRBJ2-5; tentatively, D is TRBD1 (7 bases). CDR3 length: 15 residues. Trimming removed 6 bases at V and 5 bases at J, with 19 bases between. Germline CDR1 is MNHNS and CDR2 is SASEGT. The CDR3 sequence is CASRPTGSGGETQYF. DNA for the CDR3: TGTGCCAGCAGGCCGACAGGGTCAGGGGGGGAGACCCAGTACTTC.

The J gene is TRBJ1-5, the V gene TRBV2; D is uncertain. The CDR3 is made up of 15 amino acids. Germline V gives CDR1 SNHLY, CDR2 FYNNEI. The V end lost 6 bases, the J end lost 1 base, and 13 bases lay between the germline ends. The CDR3 protein is CASRYQAASNQPQHF. The CDR3 nucleotides read TGTGCCAGCAGGTACCAGGCGGCCAGCAATCAGCCCCAGCATTTT. Filled out from reference TRBV2 and TRBJ1-5, the complete variable domain reads EPEVTQTPSHQVTQMGQEVILRCVPISNHLYFYWYRQILGQKVEFLVSFYNNEISEKSEIFDDQFSVERPDGSNFTLKIRSTKLEDSAMYFCASRYQAASNQPQHFGDGTRLSIL.